The 23 T cell receptor beta chains in this list originate from one sample, sequenced in a study of cytomegalovirus exposure and HLA in healthy donors (dated by TCRdb to about 2017). The library was obtained by the immunoSEQ multiplex PCR assay. The multiplex PCR relied on a mix of 60 forward primers for TCR Vbeta segments and 13 reverse primers for TCR Jbeta segments. Entries here come from immuneACCESS through TCRdb and include only in-frame sequences with V and J called. Some clones fail to appear in such tables; in the studies checked, an unresolved V gene covers under half of the shortfall, and the cause of the remainder is unknown. Present in this sample are roughly 200,000 clones, roughly 79% of which were seen just once. About 2.7% of the sample goes to the ten largest clones. Sequencing was done on a sample of PBMCs. The receptor source for this set is a male donor in good health and CMV-seronegative.

This rearrangement joins TRBV29-1 to TRBJ1-2, with TRBD1 as a possible D gene (5 bases). Trimming pared 3 bases from V and 8 bases from J, leaving 13 bases between. The CDR3 runs 12 residues. Germline CDR1 is SQVTM and CDR2 is ANQGSEA. CDR3 bases: TGCAGCGTTGAGCGGGAGGGACTAGGCTACACCTTC. The encoded protein is CSVEREGLGYTF. Full variable domain (outside the CDR3, taken from reference TRBV29-1 and TRBJ1-2): SAVISQKPSRDICQRGTSLTIQCQVDSQVTMMFWYRQQPGQSLTLIATANQGSEATYESGFVIDKFPISRPNLTFSTLTVSNMSPEDSSIYLCSVEREGLGYTFGSGTRLTVV.

V usage is TRBV15 and J usage is TRBJ1-3, with 8 bases that match TRBD1. The CDR3 consists of 14 residues. Germline trimming cut 3 bases from V and 4 bases from J; bases unmatched to any gene: 2. Looked up from germline, CDR1 is LNHNV and CDR2 is YYDKDF (reference sequence). The CDR3 is CATSSDRGGNTIYF. CDR3 DNA sequence: TGTGCCACCAGCAGCGACAGGGGAGGAAACACCATATATTTT.

The V and J genes are TRBV5-1 and TRBJ2-1, with TRBD2 matching over 10 bases. With 7 bases clipped from V and 6 bases from J, the junction kept 4 bases outside the gene matches. CDR1 SGHRS and CDR2 YFSETQ come from the germline V gene. CDR3 length: 13 residues. CDR3 coding DNA: TGCGCCAGCGAGGGACTAGCGCTCAATGAGCAGTTCTTC. Encoded protein: CASEGLALNEQFF.

The CDR3 coding sequence is TGTGCCAGCAGCCTTTCCTCAGGTGTGAGCACTGAAGCTTTCTTT. This sequence encodes CASSLSSGVSTEAFF. This chain joins TRBV11-2 and TRBJ1-1; unclear D gene. CDR1 and CDR2 (germline): SGHAT, FQNNGV. The CDR3 covers 15 residues. The V end was cut by 5 bases, the J end by 4 bases, with 17 bases between.

CDR3: CAWKRYLNTEAFF. CDR3 sequence (DNA): TGTGCCTGGAAGCGGTACTTGAACACTGAAGCTTTCTTT. The V and J genes are TRBV30 and TRBJ1-1; D unresolved. The germline gives CDR1 GTSNPN, CDR2 SVGIG (reference sequence). The germline V and J ends were trimmed by 4 bases and 0 bases, with 9 bases remaining between them. The CDR3 is 13 residues long.

The chain couples TRBV4-2 to TRBJ2-1; 11 bases align to TRBD2. Germline V lookup: CDR1 LGHNA, CDR2 YNFKEQ. The CDR3 is 16 amino acids. V lost 5 bases, J lost 5 bases, and 8 bases stayed unmatched. The chain's CDR3 is CASSLWTSGLNNEQFF. CDR3 DNA sequence: TGTGCCAGCAGCTTATGGACTAGCGGGTTAAACAATGAGCAGTTCTTC.

V gene TRBV7-2 combines with J gene TRBJ1-3; 7 bases agree with TRBD1. Germline V gene data show CDR1 as SGHTA and CDR2 as FQGNSA. J was trimmed by 4 bases and V by 5 bases; bases with no gene match: 20. The CDR3 extends over 19 amino acids. The CDR3 DNA is TGTGCCAGCAGCACTAGGGTCCATCAGGGGGGATCTTCAGGAAACACCATATATTTT. Its translation: CASSTRVHQGGSSGNTIYF.

This clone was seen a few times. J is TRBJ1-2 and V is TRBV6-1; D is undetermined. CDR3 length: 13 residues. CDR1 and CDR2 from the germline V gene are MNHNS and SASEGT. Trimming stripped 2 bases from V and 1 base from J, with 5 bases between. CDR3 protein: CASSEQINYGYTF. CDR3 nucleotide sequence: TGTGCCAGCAGTGAACAGATTAACTATGGCTACACCTTC.

The gene calls are TRBV5-1 and TRBJ2-5; a weak D match, TRBD1 (5 bases). Trimming took 0 bases from V and 3 from J, leaving 6 bases between them. The CDR3 sequence is 13 residues long. Germline V gives CDR1 SGHRS, CDR2 YFSETQ. DNA for the CDR3: TGCGCCAGCAGCTTGGTCAGGGAAGAGACCCAGTACTTC. Its protein is CASSLVREETQYF.

This clone was seen once. The chain is built from TRBV6-6 and TRBJ2-7; 10 bases map to TRBD1. The CDR3 consists of 14 residues. CDR1 and CDR2 (germline): MNHNY, SVGAGI (reference sequence). Trimming took 0 bases from V and 5 from J; bases not matched to a gene: 1. This CDR3 is CASSYSGTGDEQYF. The CDR3 region has the DNA TGTGCCAGCAGTTACTCAGGGACAGGGGACGAGCAGTACTTC.

The chain uses TRBV12-5 and TRBJ1-6; 8 nucleotides line up with TRBD1. The trim removed 6 bases at V and 10 bases at J, leaving 8 bases unmatched. Per the germline V gene, CDR1 is LGHNT and CDR2 is FRNRAP. The CDR3 runs to 14 residues. CDR3 amino acids: CASGSGTGQSPLHF. For the CDR3, the DNA is TGTGCTAGTGGCAGTGGGACAGGACAATCACCCCTCCACTTT.

V is TRBV9 and J is TRBJ2-7; D perhaps matches TRBD2 (5 bases). V was shortened by 4 bases and J by 2 bases, with 16 bases between the two germline ends. This CDR3 contains 15 residues. Germline CDR1 SGDLS, CDR2 YYNGEE. In DNA form, the CDR3 reads TGTGCCAGCAGCCCGTCGGGAAGGCCGACCTACGAGCAGTACTTC. Its protein product is CASSPSGRPTYEQYF. The full variable domain, completed using reference TRBV9 and TRBJ2-7, is DSGVTQTPKHLITATGQRVTLRCSPRSGDLSVYWYQQSLDQGLQFLIQYYNGEERAKGNILERFSAQQFPDLHSELNLSSLELGDSALYFCASSPSGRPTYEQYFGPGTRLTVT.

The chain has TRBV4-1 and TRBJ1-2, with D maybe TRBD1 (5 bases). The germline V and J ends were trimmed by 0 bases and 12 bases, with 14 bases remaining between them. The CDR3 runs to 13 residues. The germline gives CDR1 MGHRA, CDR2 YSYEKL. CDR3 coding DNA: TGCGCCAGCAGCCAAGATTCAGGGAGGGTGCACACCTTC. It is translated as CASSQDSGRVHTF.

V is TRBV4-1 and J is TRBJ2-1; D may be TRBD2 (6 bases). V dropped 4 bases and J dropped 1 base, with 14 bases sitting between them. The length of the CDR3 is 16 residues. Germline-derived CDR1 and CDR2 are MGHRA and YSYEKL. The CDR3 reads CASSPRGSESYNEQFF. CDR3 DNA: TGCGCCAGCAGCCCTCGGGGGTCGGAGTCCTACAATGAGCAGTTCTTC.

For the CDR3, the DNA is TGTGCCAGCAGAAAGACTCTCTCCTACAATGAGCAGTTCTTC. It codes for CASRKTLSYNEQFF. The chain employs TRBV28 and TRBJ2-1; D uncertain. Germline V gene sequence: CDR1 MDHEN, CDR2 SYDVKM. V lost 6 bases and J 0 bases, leaving 9 bases between the germline ends. This CDR3 has 14 residues.

This clone was seen more than once but under ten times. V and J are TRBV11-2 and TRBJ2-3, with unresolved D. This CDR3 comprises 14 residues. Germline V gene lookup returns CDR1 SGHAT and CDR2 FQNNGV. Trimming stripped 0 bases from V and 1 base from J, with 5 bases between. CDR3 sequence (DNA): TGTGCCAGCAGCTTAGAATCTCGCACAGATACGCAGTATTTT. Protein product: CASSLESRTDTQYF.

J is TRBJ1-1 and V is TRBV10-3, with D unresolved. The V and J ends lost 3 bases and 1 base respectively, with 9 bases between them. In germline, CDR1 is ENHRY, CDR2 SYGVKD. The CDR3 totals 14 residues. The CDR3 loop is CAISDKQRNTEAFF. CDR3 nucleotide sequence: TGTGCCATCAGTGACAAACAGAGGAACACTGAAGCTTTCTTT.

V usage is TRBV29-1 and J usage is TRBJ1-1, with D perhaps TRBD1 (5 bases). V was clipped by 6 bases and J by 1 base, with 9 bases between them. This CDR3 region has 12 residues. Germline lookup yields CDR1 SQVTM and CDR2 ANQGSEA. CDR3 nucleotide sequence: TGCAGCGTCGGAGGGGCGAACACTGAAGCTTTCTTT. Its translation: CSVGGANTEAFF.

As to this clone: This specimen includes other DNA sequences encoding the same CDR3. The rearrangement joins TRBV7-3 to TRBJ2-1, with a weak D call TRBD2 (6 bases). Germline CDR1 and CDR2: SGHTA and FQGTGA. The CDR3 length is 12 residues. V lost 5 bases and J 7 bases, leaving 9 bases between the germline ends. In DNA, the CDR3 is TGTGCCAGCAGCCCAGGAGGGAATGAGCAGTTCTTC. It is translated as CASSPGGNEQFF.

The V gene is TRBV9, the J gene TRBJ2-1; D uncertain. Trimming shortened V by 0 bases and J by 7 bases, and 8 bases separated the two germline ends. The CDR3 totals 13 residues. Germline lookup yields CDR1 SGDLS and CDR2 YYNGEE. CDR3 residues: CASSVGGANEQFF. DNA for the CDR3: TGTGCCAGCAGCGTAGGCGGAGCAAATGAGCAGTTCTTC.

The chain couples TRBV27 to TRBJ1-5; D ambiguous. Germline CDR1 and CDR2: MNHEY and SMNVEV (reference sequence). V shed 5 bases and J shed 5 bases, with 7 bases lying between them. The CDR3 is 12 residues long. CDR3 bases: TGTGCCAGCAGTGCTAATCATCAGCCCCAGCATTTT. Its translation: CASSANHQPQHF.

This clone was seen once. This rearrangement joins TRBV7-2 to TRBJ1-5; D uncertain. The CDR3 contains 13 residues. In germline, CDR1 is SGHTA, CDR2 FQGNSA. V was cut by 5 bases and J by 2 bases, with 7 bases left in between. The CDR3 DNA sequence: TGTGCCAGCAGCCTCCCTGGCAATCAGCCCCAGCATTTT. The encoded protein is CASSLPGNQPQHF.

This chain connects TRBV9 to TRBJ2-1; 8 bases are shared with TRBD2. Germline V gene sequence: CDR1 SGDLS, CDR2 YYNGEE. Unmatched junction bases numbered 9, after V lost 0 bases and J lost 7 bases. CDR3 length equals 16 residues. The CDR3 nucleotides read TGTGCCAGCAGCGTAGTTGGGCTAGCGGGTGTTAATGAGCAGTTCTTC. The encoded protein is CASSVVGLAGVNEQFF.